This TCR beta chain was profiled in a study of metastatic and nonmetastatic thyroid tumors. This clone was found many times. With 5 bases removed from V and 4 bases from J, the gap between germline ends came to 14 bases. The CDR3 consists of 14 residues. CDR1 is SGHAT and CDR2 is FQNNGV in the germline V gene. Under the authors' procedure: Variation in CDR3 across clinicopathological groups served as the basis for constructing a distant-metastasis classifier in papillary thyroid cancer. TCRdb reanalyzed the PCR reads with MiXCR. The V and J calls and clone size come from TCRdb's table, not from the authors' own analysis. Among 15,000 or so clones listed, approximately 15% were seen once. Prior to thyroid surgery, none of the patients had received any treatment.

This clonotype was obtained from a female donor with papillary thyroid cancer or a benign thyroid nodule (not recorded which). Some clones in this sample may be carry-over from other donors' samples. Sequenced input: blood. V gene TRBV11-2 combines with J gene TRBJ1-1; D is perhaps TRBD1 (6 bases). CDR3 protein: CASSLQGLATEAFF. The CDR3 DNA reads as TGTGCCAGCAGCCTGCAGGGGTTGGCCACTGAAGCTTTCTTT.